The sequence of this T cell receptor beta chain was determined in a study of cytomegalovirus exposure and HLA in healthy donors. Primers included in the PCR were 60 Vbeta and 13 Jbeta primers. Profiling relied on immunoSEQ multiplex PCR, and the TCRdb table lists in-frame clones only, not all of them. The profile shows approximately 110,000 clones, about four fifths of them singletons. Trimming removed 7 bases at V and 4 bases at J, with 13 bases between. Per the germline V gene, CDR1 is MNHEY and CDR2 is SVGAGI. The CDR3 loop spans 13 amino acids. Study conclusions and caveats: Investigators reported 150 to 200 TCR beta chains as tied to cytomegalovirus.

This clone was seen once. What it recognizes is unknown. The sequence came from a man aged 35-49 years in good health and CMV-seronegative. The chain couples TRBV6-5 to TRBJ1-2; D remains unclear. The sequencing sample was made of PBMCs. CDR3 nucleotides: TGTGCCAGCACCTCTCCCGCGATCTATGGCTACACCTTC. This translates into CASTSPAIYGYTF.